This TCR beta chain was sequenced in a study of blood T cells in healthy people across ages. The second PCR ran about 7 to 12 cycles with a sample-barcoded 5' primer and J-beta primers. TCRdb re-called the 5' RACE reads with MiXCR, one entry per CDR3 protein. Of some 760,000 distinct CDR3 sequences in the sample, about 25% were seen once. The study, taken as a whole, reports: Age brought a roughly linear fall in TCR beta diversity measured per million T cells.

The study isolated at least 6.5 million PBMCs from each sample. This clonotype was observed a few times. Its specificity is unknown. The germline gives CDR1 DFQATT, CDR2 SNEGSKA (reference sequence). The CDR3 extends over 13 amino acids. V was pared by 3 bases and J by 7 bases, with 13 bases between. These records were also assigned to another study, of T cells of mothers and their children. That paper states: All RNA that had been extracted was used for cDNA synthesis at around 1.4 ug per 15 ul.

Sample: blood. The clonotype originates from a boy aged 10-17 years in good health. V and J are TRBV20-1 and TRBJ1-5, with D possibly matching TRBD1 (5 bases). CDR3 in amino acids: CSASRGVGQPQHF. The CDR3 DNA reads TGCAGTGCTAGTAGGGGTGTAGGGCAGCCCCAGCATTTT.